These 22 T cell receptor beta chains share one sample of origin, sequenced in a study of blood T cell repertoires in COVID-19. Assay: immunoSEQ multiplex PCR; the TCRdb copy retains only in-frame clones and omits some. This table has 100,000 to 140,000 clones, about 80% appearing once. Sequencing was performed on peripheral blood. Every receptor here comes from a man in his 70s with acute or convalescent COVID-19.

V gene TRBV6-6 combines with J gene TRBJ2-1, with TRBD2 matching over 10 bases. V lost 6 bases to trimming and J lost 10 bases; unmatched junction nucleotides: 9. Germline CDR1 MNHNY, CDR2 SVGAGI (reference sequence). This CDR3 contains 14 residues. The CDR3 spells CASSQSGGVQEQFF. Here the CDR3 DNA reads TGTGCCAGCAGCCAAAGCGGGGGGGTACAAGAGCAGTTCTTC.

This chain links TRBV3-1 (or the pseudogene TRBV3-2) with TRBJ2-1, with 7 nucleotides matching TRBD1. The CDR3 is 13 residues long. Germline-derived CDR1 and CDR2 are LGHDT and YNNKEL (reference sequence). V was clipped by 3 bases and J by 9 bases; unmatched bases: 5. The CDR3 DNA reads TGTGCCAGCAGCCAGATCAGGGGGAGTGAGCAGTTCTTC. It encodes CASSQIRGSEQFF.

In nucleotides, the CDR3 is TGTGCCAGCAGGACGGGAAGGGACTCGTACGAGCAGTACTTC. Translation gives CASRTGRDSYEQYF. V is TRBV2 and J is TRBJ2-7; D possibly corresponds to TRBD2 (6 bases). Trimming cost V 6 bases and J 4 bases, with 16 bases left between them. The CDR3 is made up of 14 amino acids. Germline assignment: CDR1 SNHLY and CDR2 FYNNEI.

The chain links TRBV5-6 to TRBJ1-1; no firm D call. This CDR3 comprises 14 residues. Germline V gene sequence: CDR1 SGHDT, CDR2 YYEEEE. Trimming removed 4 bases from V and 2 bases from J, with 12 bases in between. The DNA of the CDR3 is TGTGCCAGCAGCCCGATTGGCAGAAACACTGAAGCTTTCTTT. Encoded protein: CASSPIGRNTEAFF.

The V gene is TRBV11-2, the J gene TRBJ2-1, with 7 bases lining up with TRBD1. Germline V gene data show CDR1 as SGHAT and CDR2 as FQNNGV. V was pared by 5 bases and J by 4 bases, with 5 bases of the junction left unmatched. CDR3 length: 14 amino acids. CDR3 DNA sequence: TGTGCCAGCAGCGTCGGACAGGTGTACAATGAGCAGTTCTTC. Translating gives CASSVGQVYNEQFF.

This chain joins TRBV4-3 and TRBJ2-3; D is possibly TRBD1 (6 bases). CDR1 and CDR2 from the germline V gene are LGHNA and YSLEER. V was cut by 1 base and J by 4 bases, with 15 bases left in between. The CDR3 is 16 amino acids. CDR3 coding DNA: TGCGCCAGCAGCCAAGGTCAGGGGTTCCCCTCAGATACGCAGTATTTT. Protein sequence: CASSQGQGFPSDTQYF.

This clone has only a few counts. The V and J genes are TRBV2 and TRBJ1-6; D remains unclear. V lost 10 bases to trimming and J lost 9 bases, with 22 bases between them. The CDR3 is 15 amino acids. In germline, CDR1 is SNHLY, CDR2 FYNNEI. In DNA form, the CDR3 reads TGTGCCACCACAGAGGGTTTAGTGCGTTTTTCACCCCTCCACTTT. Its protein is CATTEGLVRFSPLHF. The whole variable domain, filled in from reference TRBV2 and TRBJ1-6, reads EPEVTQTPSHQVTQMGQEVILRCVPISNHLYFYWYRQILGQKVEFLVSFYNNEISEKSEIFDDQFSVERPDGSNFTLKIRSTKLEDSAMYFCATTEGLVRFSPLHFGNGTRLTVT.

V usage is TRBV2 and J usage is TRBJ1-4, with a possible D match to TRBD1 (6 bases). V lost 7 bases and J 7 bases, leaving 13 bases between the germline ends. This CDR3 has 13 amino acids. Looked up from germline, CDR1 is SNHLY and CDR2 is FYNNEI. The CDR3 spells CASTRDISEKLFF. CDR3 nucleotide sequence: TGTGCCAGCACCCGGGACATATCTGAAAAACTGTTTTTT.

The chain employs TRBV4-3 and TRBJ1-1; TRBD1 matches 10 bases. Germline V gene data show CDR1 as LGHNA and CDR2 as YSLEER. The CDR3 totals 15 residues. The V segment lost 0 bases and the J segment 10 bases; nucleotides outside the gene matches: 8. As DNA, the CDR3 is TGCGCCAGCAGCCAAGATCGAGGGACAGGGGTGGGAGCTTTCTTT. It translates to CASSQDRGTGVGAFF.

In DNA, the CDR3 is TGTGCCAGCTCCCCCGGGGCGGGGGACCAAGAGACCCAGTACTTC. Translating gives CASSPGAGDQETQYF. The chain carries TRBV18 and TRBJ2-5; 7 bases fit TRBD2. J lost 0 bases, V lost 6 bases, and 7 bases had no gene match. The CDR3 is 15 amino acids. The V gene's germline CDR1 is KGHSH and CDR2 LQKENI.

This clone was counted a few times. The V gene is TRBV13, the J gene TRBJ1-1; TRBD1 matches 7 bases. CDR1 and CDR2 (germline): PRHDT, FYEKMQ (reference sequence). There are 14 residues in the CDR3. The J segment lost 6 bases and the V segment lost 7 bases, leaving 11 bases of the junction unmatched. The CDR3 nucleotides read TGTGCCAGCAATAGGGGGCGCGAGGGGGCTGAAGCTTTCTTT. Protein sequence: CASNRGREGAEAFF.

For the CDR3, the DNA is TGTGCCAGCAGCGTAGTAGACGCCGGGACAGCGAACACCGGGGAGCTGTTTTTT. The encoded protein is CASSVVDAGTANTGELFF. The gene calls are TRBV9 and TRBJ2-2, with 7 bases aligning to TRBD1. V was pared by 0 bases and J by 0 bases, with 8 bases of the junction left unmatched. Germline CDR1 reads SGDLS; CDR2 reads YYNGEE. This CDR3 has 18 amino acids.

The chain recombines TRBV3-1 (or the pseudogene TRBV3-2) with TRBJ2-7, with TRBD1 matching 10 bases. Germline values: CDR1 LGHDT, CDR2 YNNKEL (reference sequence). V shed 5 bases and J 6 bases; nucleotides not matched to a gene: 10. The CDR3 consists of 15 residues. The CDR3 nucleotides are TGTGCCAGCAGCGCTGGGACAGGGGCCCTTGGCGAGCAGTACTTC. Its protein is CASSAGTGALGEQYF.

This clone occurred a few times. The chain couples TRBV11-1 to TRBJ2-2; 9 nucleotides match TRBD1. After removal of 3 bases from V and 4 bases from J, the junction contained 6 bases not matched to a gene. The germline gives CDR1 SGHAT, CDR2 FQDESV (reference sequence). The CDR3 contains 16 residues. CDR3 nucleotides: TGTGCCAGCAGCTTGTCGACAGGGGGAGGCACCGGGGAGCTGTTTTTT. The encoded protein is CASSLSTGGGTGELFF.

This rearrangement joins TRBV6-5 to TRBJ1-1, with TRBD1 identical over 7 bases. V lost 2 bases, J lost 7 bases, and 4 bases stayed unmatched. The CDR3 spans 13 residues. The V gene's germline CDR1 is MNHEY and CDR2 SVGAGI. In DNA, the CDR3 is TGTGCCAGCAGTTACCCCGGGACAGTTGAAGCTTTCTTT. Its translation is CASSYPGTVEAFF.

This chain links TRBV5-1 with TRBJ1-1, with TRBD1 identical over 7 bases. The V gene end was trimmed by 2 bases and the J gene end by 3 bases; junction bases not matched to a gene: 7. This CDR3 comprises 15 residues. Looked up from germline, CDR1 is SGHRS and CDR2 is YFSETQ. CDR3 nucleotide sequence: TGCGCCAGCAGCTTCACAGGGGATATGGACACTGAAGCTTTCTTT. Translating gives CASSFTGDMDTEAFF.

The chain is built from TRBV2 and TRBJ2-5; 9 bases map to TRBD1. J was trimmed by 0 bases and V by 2 bases; bases with no gene match: 7. CDR3 length equals 17 residues. Germline CDR1 and CDR2: SNHLY and FYNNEI. The CDR3 DNA sequence: TGTGCCAGCAGTGAAATCCTACAGGGGGCGAACCAAGAGACCCAGTACTTC. Amino acids: CASSEILQGANQETQYF.

The rearrangement uses TRBV3-1 (or the pseudogene TRBV3-2) and TRBJ1-1, with 10 bases matching TRBD1. CDR3 length: 14 amino acids. V gave up 4 bases and J gave up 6 bases; unmatched junction bases: 5. Germline assignment: CDR1 LGHDT and CDR2 YNNKEL (reference sequence). The CDR3: CASSPTGGFAEAFF. The CDR3 nucleotides read TGTGCCAGCAGCCCGACAGGGGGCTTTGCTGAAGCTTTCTTT.

In this sample, this clone turned up a few times. CDR3 in DNA: TGTGCCAGTAGTGAAATCCAGGGGACTGAGCAGTTCTTC. It translates to CASSEIQGTEQFF. The chain couples TRBV19 to TRBJ2-1; weak D call: TRBD1 (6 bases). There are 13 residues in the CDR3. V lost 5 bases and J lost 9, with 14 bases in between. Per the germline V gene, CDR1 is LNHDA and CDR2 is SQIVND (reference sequence).

The chain employs TRBV19 and TRBJ1-5; no clear D. Germline V CDR1 and CDR2: LNHDA, SQIVND (reference sequence). The CDR3 consists of 13 residues. V dropped 5 bases and J dropped 3 bases, with 8 bases sitting between them. This CDR3 is CASSLEINQPQHF. CDR3 nucleotide sequence: TGTGCCAGTAGTTTGGAGATCAATCAGCCCCAGCATTTT.

This clone was counted only a few times. This chain uses TRBV9 with TRBJ1-4; TRBD1 matches 8 bases. Germline lookup yields CDR1 SGDLS and CDR2 YYNGEE. Trimming took 7 bases from V and 4 from J; bases not matched to a gene: 6. The CDR3 length is 14 residues. Written as DNA, the CDR3 is TGTGCCAGCCCTACTGACAGGGGTAATGAAAAACTGTTTTTT. Encoded protein: CASPTDRGNEKLFF.

The gene calls are TRBV18 and TRBJ2-7, with D maybe TRBD1 (6 bases). V lost 3 bases and J 5 bases, leaving 11 bases between the germline ends. This CDR3 region has 13 residues. The germline V gene has CDR1 KGHSH and CDR2 LQKENI. For the CDR3, the DNA is TGTGCCAGCTCACCCACAGGGCCCAACGAGCAGTACTTC. Translating gives CASSPTGPNEQYF.